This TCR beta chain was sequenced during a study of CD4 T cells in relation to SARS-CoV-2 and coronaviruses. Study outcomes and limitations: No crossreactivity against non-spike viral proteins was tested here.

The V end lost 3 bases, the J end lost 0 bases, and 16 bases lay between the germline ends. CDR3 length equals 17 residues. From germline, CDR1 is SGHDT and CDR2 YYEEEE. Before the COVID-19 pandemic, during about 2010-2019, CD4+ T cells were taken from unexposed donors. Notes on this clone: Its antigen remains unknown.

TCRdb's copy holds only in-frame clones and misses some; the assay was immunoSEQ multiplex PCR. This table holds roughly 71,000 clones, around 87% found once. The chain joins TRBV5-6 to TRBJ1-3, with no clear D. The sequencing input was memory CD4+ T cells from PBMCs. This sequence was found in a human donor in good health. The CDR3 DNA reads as TGTGCCAGCAGCTCAAGCCGGGTGACCATCTCTGGAAACACCATATATTTT. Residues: CASSSSRVTISGNTIYF. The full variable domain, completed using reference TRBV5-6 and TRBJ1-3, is DAGVTQSPTHLIKTRGQQVTLRCSPKSGHDTVSWYQQALGQGPQFIFQYYEEEERQRGNFPDRFSGHQFPNYSSELNVNALLLGDSALYLCASSSSRVTISGNTIYFGEGSWLTVV.